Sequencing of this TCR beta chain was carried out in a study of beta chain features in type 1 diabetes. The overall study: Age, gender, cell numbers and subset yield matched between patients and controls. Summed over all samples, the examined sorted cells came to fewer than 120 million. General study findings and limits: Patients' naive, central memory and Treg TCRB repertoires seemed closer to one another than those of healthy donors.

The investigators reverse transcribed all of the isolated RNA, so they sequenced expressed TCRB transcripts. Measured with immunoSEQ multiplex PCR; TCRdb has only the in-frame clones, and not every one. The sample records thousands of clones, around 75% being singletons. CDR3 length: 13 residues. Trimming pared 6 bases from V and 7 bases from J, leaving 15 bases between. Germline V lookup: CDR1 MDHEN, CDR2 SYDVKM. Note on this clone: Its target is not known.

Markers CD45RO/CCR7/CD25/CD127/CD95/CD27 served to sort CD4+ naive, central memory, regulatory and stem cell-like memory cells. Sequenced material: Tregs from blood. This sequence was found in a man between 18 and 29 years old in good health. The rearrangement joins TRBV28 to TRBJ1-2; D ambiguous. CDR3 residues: CASSRPLRSGYTF. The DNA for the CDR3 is TGTGCCAGCAGCCGACCCCTTAGGAGTGGCTACACCTTC.